The 18 T cell receptor beta chains in this list originate from one sample, sequenced in a study of OX40 agonist ivuxolimab in advanced cancers. The data were produced by immunoSEQ multiplex PCR, yet TCRdb's version contains in-frame clones alone and is incomplete. The table shows around 80,000 clones, with 85% to 90% occurring only once. This sample comprised CD4+ or CD8+ T cells sorted from blood, obtained in a trial of the OX40 agonist ivuxolimab. The source is an adult with an advanced solid tumor such as melanoma, head and neck, liver or kidney cancer.

V and J are TRBV7-2 and TRBJ2-2; unclear D gene. V dropped 2 bases and J dropped 6 bases, with 7 bases sitting between them. This CDR3 is 13 amino acids long. The germline V gene has CDR1 SGHTA and CDR2 FQGNSA. The CDR3 spells CASSLRTAGELFF. The CDR3 DNA sequence: TGTGCCAGCAGCTTACGGACCGCCGGGGAGCTGTTTTTT.

The CDR3 DNA sequence: TGCGCCAGCAGCCAAGATCCGGAAGGCGGGGGGGCCTACAATGAGCAGTTCTTC. Protein sequence: CASSQDPEGGGAYNEQFF. V usage is TRBV4-3 and J usage is TRBJ2-1; 9 positions agree with TRBD2. The germline CDR1 and CDR2 sequences are LGHNA and YSLEER. V trimming: 0 bases; J trimming: 2 bases; junction bases outside the gene matches: 8. The CDR3 is 18 amino acids.

V and J are TRBV7-9 and TRBJ2-7, with D hard to call. The CDR3 has 18 amino acids. CDR1 is SEHNR and CDR2 is FQNEAQ in the germline V gene (reference sequence). Trimming pared 2 bases from V and 0 bases from J, leaving 20 bases between. The CDR3 loop reads CASSLLWLGIGDSYEQYF. The CDR3 DNA reads as TGTGCCAGCAGCTTATTGTGGTTAGGGATAGGAGACTCCTACGAGCAGTACTTC.

The V and J genes are TRBV20-1 and TRBJ2-1; unclear D gene. CDR3 length equals 11 residues. Trimming cost V 3 bases and J 6 bases, with 6 bases left between them. Looked up from germline, CDR1 is DFQATT and CDR2 is SNEGSKA (reference sequence). The CDR3 reads CSASQPNEQFF. The CDR3 nucleotides are TGCAGTGCTAGTCAACCCAATGAGCAGTTCTTC.

This chain connects TRBV18 to TRBJ2-2; a possible D gene is TRBD2 (5 bases). Trimming shortened V by 2 bases and J by 0 bases, and 7 bases separated the two germline ends. Per the germline V gene, CDR1 is KGHSH and CDR2 is LQKENI. There are 15 residues in the CDR3. The chain's CDR3 is CASSPDYSNTGELFF. The CDR3 bases are TGTGCCAGCTCACCAGACTACTCGAACACCGGGGAGCTGTTTTTT.

This chain connects TRBV5-1 to TRBJ1-1; D remains unclear. The CDR3 runs 14 residues. The ends were cut back, 0 bases at V and 5 bases at J, with 11 bases in the middle. Germline loops: CDR1 SGHRS, CDR2 YFSETQ. The CDR3 protein is CASSLVAARTEAFF. In DNA form, the CDR3 reads TGCGCCAGCAGCTTGGTGGCAGCCCGTACTGAAGCTTTCTTT. The whole variable domain, remainder taken from reference TRBV5-1 and TRBJ1-1, is KAGVTQTPRYLIKTRGQQVTLSCSPISGHRSVSWYQQTPGQGLQFLFEYFSETQRNKGNFPGRFSGRQFSNSRSEMNVSTLELGDSALYLCASSLVAARTEAFFGQGTRLTVV.

This clone was detected only once. The V and J genes are TRBV7-3 and TRBJ1-6; a weak D match, TRBD1 (6 bases). The ends were cut back, 5 bases at V and 10 bases at J, with 18 bases in the middle. This CDR3 contains 15 residues. Germline values: CDR1 SGHTA, CDR2 FQGTGA. CDR3 residues: CASSRTHNRESPLHF. The CDR3 DNA is TGTGCCAGCAGCCGAACTCACAACAGGGAATCACCCCTCCACTTT.

This chain connects TRBV5-1 to TRBJ2-1; 11 bases line up with TRBD2. Germline V CDR1 and CDR2: SGHRS, YFSETQ. Trimming took 4 bases from V and 8 from J; bases not matched to a gene: 8. CDR3 length equals 15 residues. Here the CDR3 DNA reads TGCGCCAGCAGCCGAACTAGCGGGAGTTTCTATGAGCAGTTCTTC. Translated, it gives CASSRTSGSFYEQFF.

In its sample, this clone was seen once. The rearrangement joins TRBV11-2 to TRBJ1-5; D is undetermined. The CDR3 runs 15 residues. Per germline, CDR1 SGHAT and CDR2 FQNNGV. V was cut by 1 base and J by 3 bases, with 10 bases left in between. The CDR3: CASSLGWANNQPQHF. The CDR3 bases are TGTGCCAGCAGCTTAGGGTGGGCGAACAATCAGCCCCAGCATTTT.

This chain links TRBV12-5 with TRBJ1-2; D perhaps matches TRBD1 (5 bases). Germline CDR1 is LGHNT and CDR2 is FRNRAP. The CDR3 is 18 amino acids. Trimming cost V 0 bases and J 2 bases, with 19 bases left between them. CDR3 amino acids: CASGLVSPLVSGNYGYTF. Written as DNA, the CDR3 is TGTGCTAGTGGTTTGGTATCCCCGTTGGTTTCAGGGAACTATGGCTACACCTTC. The entire variable domain, with the rest obtained from reference TRBV12-5 and TRBJ1-2, is as follows: DARVTQTPRHKVTEMGQEVTMRCQPILGHNTVFWYRQTMMQGLELLAYFRNRAPLDDSGMPKDRFSAEMPDATLATLKIQPSEPRDSAVYFCASGLVSPLVSGNYGYTFGSGTRLTVV.

The chain employs TRBV7-2 and TRBJ2-7; D remains ambiguous. Trimming removed 4 bases from V and 1 base from J, with 8 bases in between. Germline V gene sequence: CDR1 SGHTA, CDR2 FQGNSA. This CDR3 spans 13 amino acids. CDR3 protein: CASSSTWSYEQYF. DNA for the CDR3: TGTGCCAGCAGCTCGACATGGTCCTACGAGCAGTACTTC.

The chain combines TRBV2 with TRBJ2-6; 9 nucleotides align to TRBD1. The ends lost 4 bases at V and 0 bases at J; junction bases unmatched: 7. The CDR3 contains 18 residues. Germline-derived CDR1 and CDR2 are SNHLY and FYNNEI. In DNA form, the CDR3 reads TGTGCCAGCAGTGCCGGGACAGGGAAAATCTCTGGGGCCAACGTCCTGACTTTC. Translated, it gives CASSAGTGKISGANVLTF.

This chain connects TRBV18 to TRBJ1-2, with unresolved D. Per the germline V gene, CDR1 is KGHSH and CDR2 is LQKENI. There are 14 residues in the CDR3. Trimming cost V 1 base and J 5 bases, with 11 bases left between them. The CDR3 loop is CASSPLEKDYGYTF. DNA of the CDR3: TGTGCCAGCTCACCACTTGAAAAGGATTATGGCTACACCTTC.

The rearrangement joins TRBV19 to TRBJ1-4, with D maybe TRBD1 (6 bases). CDR1 is LNHDA, CDR2 SQIVND, per germline (reference sequence). This CDR3 contains 14 residues. V shed 3 bases and J shed 8 bases, with 13 bases lying between them. CDR3 sequence reads: CASSIRGLSEKLFF. CDR3 nucleotides: TGTGCCAGTAGTATCCGGGGGCTTTCCGAAAAACTGTTTTTT.

This chain's CDR3 is CASSLGPRDRGNPSYF. The CDR3 region has the DNA TGCGCCAGCAGCTTGGGCCCCCGGGACAGGGGAAACCCATCGTACTTC. V and J are TRBV5-1 and TRBJ2-7; 10 bases match TRBD1. CDR3 size: 16 residues. The germline gives CDR1 SGHRS, CDR2 YFSETQ. Trimming removed 0 bases from V and 12 bases from J; junction bases left unmatched: 15.

This chain links TRBV19 with TRBJ1-2; no clear D. Germline assignment: CDR1 LNHDA and CDR2 SQIVND (reference sequence). The CDR3 is 10 residues long. V was pared by 10 bases and J by 7 bases, with 10 bases between. The CDR3 loop reads CATFSSGYTF. DNA for the CDR3: TGTGCCACCTTTTCCTCTGGCTACACCTTC.

This chain uses TRBV5-5 with TRBJ2-5; TRBD2 matches at 8 bases. J was trimmed by 2 bases and V by 4 bases; bases with no gene match: 10. The CDR3 runs to 16 residues. Germline loops: CDR1 SGHKS, CDR2 YYEKEE (reference sequence). CDR3 amino acids: CASSPAVAGGQETQYF. In DNA form, the CDR3 reads TGTGCCAGCAGCCCTGCGGTGGCGGGGGGACAAGAGACCCAGTACTTC.

The chain recombines TRBV6-5 with TRBJ2-3; 7 bases are shared with TRBD2. This CDR3 has 15 amino acids. V lost 5 bases, J lost 2 bases, and 7 bases stayed unmatched. The germline CDR1 and CDR2 sequences are MNHEY and SVGAGI. The CDR3 spells CASSPPGLNTDTQYF. DNA of the CDR3: TGTGCCAGCAGTCCCCCGGGACTAAACACAGATACGCAGTATTTT.